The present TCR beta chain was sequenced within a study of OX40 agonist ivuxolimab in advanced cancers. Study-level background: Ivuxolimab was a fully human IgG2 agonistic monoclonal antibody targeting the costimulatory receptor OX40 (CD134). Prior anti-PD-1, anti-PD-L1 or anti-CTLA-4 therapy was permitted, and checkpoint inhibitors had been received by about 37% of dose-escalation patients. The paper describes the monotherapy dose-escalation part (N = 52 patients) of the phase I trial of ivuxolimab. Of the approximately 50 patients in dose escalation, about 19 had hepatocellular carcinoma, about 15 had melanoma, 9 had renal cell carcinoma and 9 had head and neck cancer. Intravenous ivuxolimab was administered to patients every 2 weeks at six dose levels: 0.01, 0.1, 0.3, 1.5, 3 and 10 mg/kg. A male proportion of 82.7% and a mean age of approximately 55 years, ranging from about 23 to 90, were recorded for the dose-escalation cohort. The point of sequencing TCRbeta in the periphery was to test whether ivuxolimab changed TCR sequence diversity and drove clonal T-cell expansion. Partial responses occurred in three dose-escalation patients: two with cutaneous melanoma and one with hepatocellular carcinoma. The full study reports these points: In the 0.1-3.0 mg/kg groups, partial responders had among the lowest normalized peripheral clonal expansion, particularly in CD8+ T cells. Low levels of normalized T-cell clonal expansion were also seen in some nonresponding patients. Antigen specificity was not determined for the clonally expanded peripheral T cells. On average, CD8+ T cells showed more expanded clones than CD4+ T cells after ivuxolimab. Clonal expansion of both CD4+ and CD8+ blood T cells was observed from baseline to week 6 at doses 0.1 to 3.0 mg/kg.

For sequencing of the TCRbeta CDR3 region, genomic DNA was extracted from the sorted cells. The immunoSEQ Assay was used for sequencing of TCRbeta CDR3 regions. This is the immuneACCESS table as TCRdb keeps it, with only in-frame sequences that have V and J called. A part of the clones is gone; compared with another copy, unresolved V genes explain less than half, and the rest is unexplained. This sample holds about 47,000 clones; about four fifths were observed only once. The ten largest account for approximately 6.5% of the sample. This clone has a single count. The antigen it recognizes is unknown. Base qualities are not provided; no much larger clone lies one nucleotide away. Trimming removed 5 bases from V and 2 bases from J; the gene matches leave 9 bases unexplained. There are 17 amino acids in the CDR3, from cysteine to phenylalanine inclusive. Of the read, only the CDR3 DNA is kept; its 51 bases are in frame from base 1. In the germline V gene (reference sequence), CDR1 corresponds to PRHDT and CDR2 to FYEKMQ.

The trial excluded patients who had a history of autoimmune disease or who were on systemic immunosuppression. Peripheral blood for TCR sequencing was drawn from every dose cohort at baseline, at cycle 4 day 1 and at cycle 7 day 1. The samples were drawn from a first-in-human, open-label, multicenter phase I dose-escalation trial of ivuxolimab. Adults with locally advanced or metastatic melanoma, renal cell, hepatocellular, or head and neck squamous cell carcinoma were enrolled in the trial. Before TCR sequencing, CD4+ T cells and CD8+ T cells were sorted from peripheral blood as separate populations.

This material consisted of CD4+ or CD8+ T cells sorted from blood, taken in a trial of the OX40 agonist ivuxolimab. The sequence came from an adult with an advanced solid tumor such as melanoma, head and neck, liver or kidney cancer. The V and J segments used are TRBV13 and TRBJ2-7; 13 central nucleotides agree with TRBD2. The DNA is TGTGCCAGCAGCACTCACCGGACTAGCGGGAGTCCCTACGAGCAGTACTTC. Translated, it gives CASSTHRTSGSPYEQYF.